This T cell receptor beta chain was sequenced in a study of Ad26.COV2.S vaccination and SARS-CoV-2 variants. For the study at large: Ad26.COV2.S shots went into the muscle once or twice, 56 days apart.

The CDR3 has 14 amino acids. Deletions cut 10 bases from V and 4 bases from J, with 19 bases between. Germline-derived CDR1 and CDR2 are LNHDA and SQIVND (reference sequence). Treatment specified: roughly 19 received Ad26.COV2.S at low or high dose, single or two shots; roughly five received placebo; per-sample allocation not given. Day 63 after the first injection of vaccine or placebo was the sampling time. An Ad26 vector expressing Wuhan-strain SARS-CoV-2 spike served as the vaccine. Clones were sequenced by immunoSEQ multiplex PCR, and TCRdb holds only the in-frame ones, with some missing. The sample holds 380,000 or so clones, roughly nine tenths seen once.

The TCR comes from a person aged 18-60 years who received the Ad26.COV2.S COVID-19 vaccine or a placebo. The chain couples TRBV19 to TRBJ1-1; TRBD1 might be the D (5 bases). The material was peripheral blood, obtained in a trial of Ad26.COV2.S vaccine versus placebo. The CDR3 region is CATSAGLGGTEAFF. The CDR3 DNA reads as TGTGCCACCTCGGCAGGGTTGGGGGGCACTGAAGCTTTCTTT.